The text below deals with one TCR beta chain. This sample was taken from a study of radiotherapy plus CTLA-4 blockade in lung cancer. The method was immunoSEQ multiplex PCR; TCRdb's version includes in-frame clones alone and lacks a portion of them. The sample lists roughly 100,000 clones, over 75% seen once, with 2.4% in the top ten. In germline, CDR1 is MDHEN, CDR2 SYDVKM. CDR3 length equals 12 residues. V lost 9 bases and J lost 6; bases outside the gene matches: 5. The V and J genes are TRBV28 and TRBJ1-5; TRBD1 agrees at 7 bases. Here the sequenced sample was peripheral blood, taken from a patient treated with radiotherapy plus ipilimumab. The TCR originated in a human donor with non-small cell lung cancer that progressed on radiotherapy plus ipilimumab. Some clones in this sample may be carry-over from other donors' samples. CDR3 amino acids: CASTRGGQPQHF. CDR3 coding DNA: TGTGCCAGTACCAGGGGGGGTCAGCCCCAGCATTTT.